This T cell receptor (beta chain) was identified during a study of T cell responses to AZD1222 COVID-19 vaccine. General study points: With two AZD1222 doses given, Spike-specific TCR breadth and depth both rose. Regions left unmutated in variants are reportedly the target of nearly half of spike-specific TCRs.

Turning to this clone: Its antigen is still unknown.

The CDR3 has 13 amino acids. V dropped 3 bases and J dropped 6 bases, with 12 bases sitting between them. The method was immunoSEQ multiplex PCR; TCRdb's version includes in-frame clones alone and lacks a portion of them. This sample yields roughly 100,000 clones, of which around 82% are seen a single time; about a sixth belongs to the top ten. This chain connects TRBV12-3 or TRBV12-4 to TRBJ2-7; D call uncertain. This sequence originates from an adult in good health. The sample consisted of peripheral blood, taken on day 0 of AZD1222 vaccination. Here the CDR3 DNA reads TGTGCCAGCAGTTTGGCTGGGCTAGTCGAGCAGTACTTC. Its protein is CASSLAGLVEQYF.